This T cell receptor (beta chain) was obtained from a study of metastatic and nonmetastatic thyroid tumors. Across the study: Repertoires were compared across blood and tumor or nodule tissue from malignant and benign thyroid patients.

Thyroid surgery was performed in patients who had received no treatment beforehand. In this sample, this clone turned up once. Its specificity is not known. Points from the study as a whole: Benign nodules reportedly had significantly lower TCR beta diversity than malignant thyroid tumors in blood and tumor.

Original data processing: The study built a papillary thyroid cancer distant-metastasis classifier from CDR3 differences across clinicopathological groups. From the PCR reads, TCRdb re-called clones with MiXCR. TCRdb's processing, not the study's, gives the V and J calls here. The sample has 20,000 to 25,000 clones; about 24% are singletons. The sequence was obtained from a female donor with papillary thyroid cancer or a benign thyroid nodule (not recorded which). Some clones in this sample may be carry-over from other donors' samples. The specimen sequenced was tumor tissue.

The CDR3 region is CASSRSQYEAFF. For the CDR3, the DNA is TGTGCCAGCAGCCGTTCTCAGTATGAAGCTTTCTTT. The genes are TRBV3-1 and TRBJ1-1; D remains unclear. The CDR3 has 12 residues. Germline V gene lookup returns CDR1 LGHDT and CDR2 YNNKEL (reference sequence). V gave up 4 bases and J gave up 7 bases, with 10 bases separating them.